Following are 15 T cell receptor beta chains from one sample sequenced in a study of Ad26.COV2.S vaccination and SARS-CoV-2 variants. Clones were sequenced by immunoSEQ multiplex PCR, and TCRdb holds only the in-frame ones, with some missing. The data hold about 320,000 clones, with 85% observed a single time. Treatment in this sample: around 19 received Ad26.COV2.S at low or high dose, single or two shots; roughly five received placebo; per-sample allocation not given. Samples came from day 63 after the first vaccine or placebo injection. The material was peripheral blood, obtained in a trial of Ad26.COV2.S vaccine versus placebo. All receptors come from a person between 18 and 60 years old who received the Ad26.COV2.S COVID-19 vaccine or a placebo.

In nucleotides, the CDR3 is TGTGCCATCAGTGAGTGGCCAGACACCGGGGAGCTGTTTTTT. This encodes CAISEWPDTGELFF. The rearrangement uses TRBV10-3 and TRBJ2-2; D is unresolved. Looked up from germline, CDR1 is ENHRY and CDR2 is SYGVKD. The CDR3 loop spans 14 amino acids. V lost 1 base and J 3 bases, leaving 6 bases between the germline ends.

CDR3: CASSRGQRTDTQYF. CDR3 DNA sequence: TGCGCCAGCAGTAGGGGACAGCGCACAGATACGCAGTATTTT. The rearrangement links TRBV5-1 to TRBJ2-3, with 7 bases fitting TRBD1. This CDR3 has 14 amino acids. The germline gives CDR1 SGHRS, CDR2 YFSETQ. Trimming cost V 5 bases and J 1 base; bases outside gene matches: 4.

V and J are TRBV5-5 and TRBJ2-2, with D unclear. The germline CDR1 and CDR2 sequences are SGHKS and YYEKEE (reference sequence). The CDR3 runs to 16 residues. The V and J ends lost 0 bases and 7 bases respectively, with 16 bases between them. CDR3 in amino acids: CASSLEPQSMGGELFF. The CDR3 bases are TGTGCCAGCAGCTTGGAGCCCCAGTCTATGGGCGGGGAGCTGTTTTTT.

This clone was counted once. This chain joins TRBV5-5 and TRBJ2-1, with 12 nucleotides matching TRBD1. The length of the CDR3 is 15 residues. Looked up from germline, CDR1 is SGHKS and CDR2 is YYEKEE (reference sequence). Trimming took 2 bases from V and 8 from J; bases not matched to a gene: 5. CDR3 bases: TGTGCCAGCAGCTTCCGGGACAGGGGGCTTGATGAGCAGTTCTTC. This codes for CASSFRDRGLDEQFF.

This clone was seen only once. J is TRBJ1-2 and V is TRBV19; possible D gene TRBD1, 6 bases. CDR3 length: 15 residues. The V and J ends lost 5 bases and 3 bases respectively, with 16 bases between them. Germline assignment: CDR1 LNHDA and CDR2 SQIVND (reference sequence). In DNA, the CDR3 is TGTGCCAGTAGTCCACGACAGGCCCCGGACTATGGCTACACCTTC. Its protein product is CASSPRQAPDYGYTF.

This chain uses TRBV11-3 with TRBJ1-1; no reliable D call. This CDR3 comprises 13 residues. CDR1 and CDR2 (germline): SGHNT, YENEEA. The V end lost 3 bases, the J end lost 0 bases, and 5 bases lay between the germline ends. The CDR3 nucleotides are TGTGCCAGCAGCTTGGGTATGAACACTGAAGCTTTCTTT. It codes for CASSLGMNTEAFF.

The table lists this clone with a few counts. The rearrangement uses TRBV9 and TRBJ2-3, with D hard to call. This CDR3 is 14 amino acids long. Germline CDR1 is SGDLS and CDR2 is YYNGEE. Trimming removed 0 bases from V and 2 bases from J, with 7 bases in between. This chain's CDR3 is CASSVEGTTDTQYF. In DNA form, the CDR3 reads TGTGCCAGCAGCGTAGAAGGAACCACAGATACGCAGTATTTT.

The J gene is TRBJ2-7, the V gene TRBV19, with 8 bases fitting TRBD1. CDR3 length: 13 residues. Unmatched junction bases numbered 4, after V lost 3 bases and J lost 6 bases. The germline CDR1 and CDR2 sequences are LNHDA and SQIVND (reference sequence). The CDR3 loop is CASSIAGTGEQYF. CDR3 DNA sequence: TGTGCCAGTAGTATTGCCGGGACAGGCGAGCAGTACTTC. Combining the CDR3 with reference TRBV19 and TRBJ2-7 gives the whole variable domain DGGITQSPKYLFRKEGQNVTLSCEQNLNHDAMYWYRQDPGQGLRLIYYSQIVNDFQKGDIAEGYSVSREKKESFPLTVTSAQKNPTAFYLCASSIAGTGEQYFGPGTRLTVT.

The chain has TRBV28 and TRBJ2-4; D unclear. V was pared by 5 bases and J by 0 bases, with 14 bases between. CDR3 length equals 16 residues. Germline V gene data show CDR1 as MDHEN and CDR2 as SYDVKM. The CDR3 region is CASSLGRPLAKNIQYF. The DNA of the CDR3 is TGTGCCAGCAGTCTCGGACGTCCGTTAGCCAAAAACATTCAGTACTTC.

V usage is TRBV12-3 or TRBV12-4 and J usage is TRBJ2-6, with D uncertain. The CDR3 consists of 12 residues. V was pared by 7 bases and J by 16 bases, with 17 bases between. The CDR3 reads CASTRGDKILTF. The CDR3 DNA sequence: TGTGCCAGCACCCGCGGTGATAAAATACTGACTTTC.

J is TRBJ1-1 and V is TRBV15; D remains ambiguous. Between the trimmed V and J ends, which lost 0 bases and 1 base, there was a span of 6 bases. Per the germline V gene, CDR1 is LNHNV and CDR2 is YYDKDF (reference sequence). The CDR3 covers 14 residues. The CDR3, as DNA: TGTGCCACCAGCAGAGACTTGAGGAACACTGAAGCTTTCTTT. Its protein is CATSRDLRNTEAFF.

This clone was counted a few times. The rearrangement links TRBV5-8 to TRBJ1-5; 9 nucleotides line up with TRBD1. Trimming took 3 bases from V and 6 from J; bases not matched to a gene: 7. Germline assignment: CDR1 SGHTS and CDR2 YDEGEE. The CDR3 runs to 15 residues. The CDR3 DNA follows: TGTGCCAGCAGCTCCGGGACAGGGAGAATTCAGCCCCAGCATTTT. Translation: CASSSGTGRIQPQHF.

The chain links TRBV6-5 to TRBJ2-2; 7 bases agree with TRBD1. The CDR3 extends over 14 amino acids. Germline loops: CDR1 MNHEY, CDR2 SVGAGI. Germline trimming cut 6 bases from V and 6 bases from J; bases unmatched to any gene: 7. Here the CDR3 DNA reads TGTGCCAGCAGACGACAGGGAAACGCCGGGGAGCTGTTTTTT. This gives the protein CASRRQGNAGELFF.

The chain recombines TRBV2 with TRBJ2-7; the D gene is possibly TRBD1 (5 bases). Trimming removed 7 bases at V and 2 bases at J, with 15 bases between. Germline CDR1 and CDR2: SNHLY and FYNNEI. CDR3 length: 14 residues. CDR3: CASINDRTTYEQYF. The CDR3 nucleotides are TGTGCCAGCATTAATGACAGAACAACCTACGAGCAGTACTTC.

The chain uses TRBV28 and TRBJ1-6; 8 bases map to TRBD1. J gave up 7 bases and V 7 bases, and 9 bases lay outside the gene matches. Germline V gene sequence: CDR1 MDHEN, CDR2 SYDVKM. The CDR3 has 15 residues. The DNA of the CDR3 is TGTGCCAGCATTCCCAGGGGGCGAGGAAATTCACCCCTCCACTTT. This sequence encodes CASIPRGRGNSPLHF.